One and the same sample provided the 19 T cell receptor beta chains below, sequenced in a study of T cell changes during pregnancy in multiple sclerosis (dated by TCRdb to between 2017 and 2020). The receptor library was made with the immunoSEQ multiplex PCR assay. TCRdb obtained this table from immuneACCESS and retained in-frame rearrangements with V and J assigned. These tables miss some clones; where compared with another copy, unresolved V genes account for less than half of the shortfall, and the remainder is unexplained. The sample table records fewer than 60,000 clones; about 90% of these occur just once. The ten most abundant clones make up 10% of the sample. The sample was CD8+ T cells from peripheral blood mononuclear cells, taken after pregnancy. The origin of the receptors is a female donor with multiple sclerosis, enrolled in a pregnancy study.

This chain connects TRBV6-1 to TRBJ2-5, with TRBD1 matching 9 bases. V lost 6 bases to trimming and J lost 4 bases; unmatched junction nucleotides: 9. Germline assignment: CDR1 MNHNS and CDR2 SASEGT. The CDR3 spans 15 residues. CDR3 residues: CASRRGTGWGETQYF. For the CDR3, the DNA is TGTGCCAGCAGGAGGGGGACAGGGTGGGGAGAGACCCAGTACTTC.

The chain combines TRBV14 with TRBJ2-1; D gene uncertain. The germline V gene has CDR1 SGHDN and CDR2 FVKESK. The CDR3 loop spans 13 amino acids. The V gene lost 3 bases and the J gene lost 8 bases, with 11 bases spanning the gap. The CDR3 nucleotides read TGTGCCAGCAGCCAGGCACAAAACCATGAGCAGTTCTTC. As protein: CASSQAQNHEQFF.

This clone was seen a single time. The CDR3: CASSLYAAGLAGGYQETQYF. CDR3 coding DNA: TGTGCCAGCAGTTTGTATGCCGCAGGACTAGCGGGGGGATACCAAGAGACCCAGTACTTC. The gene calls are TRBV27 and TRBJ2-5; TRBD2 agrees at 14 bases. The CDR3 contains 20 residues. The ends lost 3 bases at V and 0 bases at J; junction bases unmatched: 12. Germline loops: CDR1 MNHEY, CDR2 SMNVEV (reference sequence).

The chain links TRBV9 to TRBJ1-4; D not resolved. Germline lookup yields CDR1 SGDLS and CDR2 YYNGEE. V was trimmed by 4 bases and J by 0 bases, leaving 10 bases between them. CDR3 length: 15 residues. This chain's CDR3 is CASSLHGSTNEKLFF. CDR3 coding DNA: TGTGCCAGCAGCCTTCATGGCTCAACTAATGAAAAACTGTTTTTT. The full variable domain, in which reference TRBV9 and TRBJ1-4 provide the parts outside the CDR3, is DSGVTQTPKHLITATGQRVTLRCSPRSGDLSVYWYQQSLDQGLQFLIQYYNGEERAKGNILERFSAQQFPDLHSELNLSSLELGDSALYFCASSLHGSTNEKLFFGSGTQLSVL.

The gene calls are TRBV7-9 and TRBJ2-7; D perhaps matches TRBD2 (5 bases). The CDR3 spans 15 residues. Trimming removed 5 bases at V and 3 bases at J, with 17 bases between. CDR1 SEHNR and CDR2 FQNEAQ come from the germline V gene (reference sequence). This CDR3 reads CASSIPPGKSYEQYF. CDR3 bases: TGTGCCAGCAGCATCCCCCCGGGGAAAAGCTACGAGCAGTACTTC.

The sample holds a few counts of this clone. J is TRBJ1-1 and V is TRBV4-1; D might be TRBD1 (6 bases). CDR3 size: 13 residues. CDR1 and CDR2 from the germline V gene are MGHRA and YSYEKL. Trimming removed 0 bases from V and 5 bases from J, with 7 bases in between. DNA for the CDR3: TGCGCCAGCAGCCAAGACAGGGGAACTGAAGCTTTCTTT. This codes for CASSQDRGTEAFF.

This clone came up once. The genes are TRBV7-8 and TRBJ2-3, with D maybe TRBD2 (5 bases). This CDR3 is 15 amino acids long. The V and J ends lost 1 base and 4 bases respectively, with 12 bases between them. The V gene's germline CDR1 is SGHVS and CDR2 FQNEAQ. CDR3 in amino acids: CASSLEAGMSDTQYF. DNA for the CDR3: TGTGCCAGCAGCTTAGAGGCGGGCATGTCAGATACGCAGTATTTT. Drawing the rest from reference TRBV7-8 and TRBJ2-3, the complete variable domain is GAGVSQSPRYKVAKRGQDVALRCDPISGHVSLFWYQQALGQGPEFLTYFQNEAQLDKSGLPSDRFFAERPEGSVSTLKIQRTQQEDSAVYLCASSLEAGMSDTQYFGPGTRLTVL.

This clone was detected only once. V usage is TRBV5-1 and J usage is TRBJ2-7; 8 nucleotides agree with TRBD1. V shed 3 bases and J 1 base; nucleotides not matched to a gene: 9. The CDR3 is 16 amino acids. Germline-derived CDR1 and CDR2 are SGHRS and YFSETQ. The CDR3 nucleotides read TGCGCCAGCAGCTCGCCTGCGGACAGGGTTTCCTACGAGCAGTACTTC. Translated: CASSSPADRVSYEQYF.

The chain combines TRBV7-9 with TRBJ2-7, with 9 nucleotides matching TRBD1. Per the germline V gene, CDR1 is SEHNR and CDR2 is FQNEAQ (reference sequence). V lost 5 bases and J lost 2; bases outside the gene matches: 7. This CDR3 is 15 amino acids long. The CDR3 loop is CASSPEGTGTYEQYF. As DNA, the CDR3 is TGTGCCAGCAGCCCGGAAGGGACAGGGACCTACGAGCAGTACTTC.

This rearrangement joins TRBV25-1 to TRBJ1-2; TRBD1 is a possible D gene (6 bases). CDR3 length equals 15 residues. The germline gives CDR1 MGHDK, CDR2 SYGVNS. Trimming removed 3 bases at V and 2 bases at J, with 13 bases between. The DNA for the CDR3 is TGTGCCAGCAGTGACCCTCGACAGGAAAACTATGGCTACACCTTC. Protein sequence: CASSDPRQENYGYTF.

J is TRBJ2-7 and V is TRBV5-1; 9 nucleotides line up with TRBD1. The CDR3 consists of 13 residues. Germline V gives CDR1 SGHRS, CDR2 YFSETQ. The ends lost 6 bases at V and 5 bases at J; junction bases unmatched: 6. DNA for the CDR3: TGCGCCAGCAATGACAGGGGGGACGACGAGCAGTACTTC. Translated, it gives CASNDRGDDEQYF. The variable domain in full, with the rest retrieved from reference TRBV5-1 and TRBJ2-7, is KAGVTQTPRYLIKTRGQQVTLSCSPISGHRSVSWYQQTPGQGLQFLFEYFSETQRNKGNFPGRFSGRQFSNSRSEMNVSTLELGDSALYLCASNDRGDDEQYFGPGTRLTVT.

V usage is TRBV10-2 and J usage is TRBJ2-3; D is unclear. The germline CDR1 and CDR2 sequences are WSHSY and SAAADI. Deletions cut 6 bases from V and 5 bases from J, with 9 bases between. This CDR3 has 12 amino acids. The CDR3 region has the DNA TGCGCCAGCAGCCTTCAACTAGATACGCAGTATTTT. Translating gives CASSLQLDTQYF.

V and J are TRBV5-1 and TRBJ1-3; no clear D. Germline CDR1 reads SGHRS; CDR2 reads YFSETQ. The CDR3 spans 14 residues. V was pared by 3 bases and J by 1 base, with 8 bases between. The CDR3 is CASSYSGSGNTIYF. DNA of the CDR3: TGCGCCAGCAGCTATTCCGGGTCTGGAAACACCATATATTTT.

The chain has TRBV5-6 and TRBJ2-7, with D hard to call. Trimming removed 5 bases from V and 1 base from J, with 13 bases in between. Per germline, CDR1 SGHDT and CDR2 YYEEEE. The CDR3 extends over 14 amino acids. The chain's CDR3 is CASSDSVVSYEQYF. CDR3 nucleotides: TGTGCCAGCAGTGACTCGGTGGTTTCCTACGAGCAGTACTTC.

The V call is TRBV6-5, the J call TRBJ1-6; maybe TRBD1 (5 bases). The CDR3 covers 15 residues. Trimming took off 6 bases at V and 5 bases at J, with 14 bases between the two ends. Germline-derived CDR1 and CDR2 are MNHEY and SVGAGI. In DNA, the CDR3 is TGTGCCAGCAGCTCTGGGGGGTTAAATAATTCACCCCTCCACTTT. The encoded protein is CASSSGGLNNSPLHF.

The chain recombines TRBV30 with TRBJ2-7, with a tentative D call TRBD2 (6 bases). There are 13 residues in the CDR3. Trimming took off 0 bases at V and 2 bases at J, with 8 bases between the two ends. Germline V gives CDR1 GTSNPN, CDR2 SVGIG (reference sequence). The CDR3 loop reads CAWSVRTTYEQYF. CDR3 in DNA: TGTGCCTGGAGTGTAAGGACTACCTACGAGCAGTACTTC.

The chain employs TRBV27 and TRBJ2-3; 10 bases match TRBD2. The CDR3 is 15 residues long. Germline loops: CDR1 MNHEY, CDR2 SMNVEV (reference sequence). Germline trimming cut 5 bases from V and 5 bases from J; bases unmatched to any gene: 7. CDR3 region: CASSQLAGMVDTQYF. CDR3 DNA: TGTGCCAGCAGTCAACTAGCGGGGATGGTAGATACGCAGTATTTT.

The chain joins TRBV19 to TRBJ2-3; tentative D call: TRBD1 (6 bases). The V and J ends lost 7 bases and 1 base respectively, with 12 bases between them. The CDR3 loop spans 14 amino acids. Germline V gene sequence: CDR1 LNHDA, CDR2 SQIVND (reference sequence). The CDR3 spells CASTRTEGTDTQYF. CDR3 in DNA: TGTGCCAGTACGAGGACAGAAGGCACAGATACGCAGTATTTT.

The rearrangement joins TRBV7-9 to TRBJ2-7; TRBD2 agrees at 10 bases. The CDR3 consists of 15 residues. Germline V gives CDR1 SEHNR, CDR2 FQNEAQ (reference sequence). The ends lost 7 bases at V and 1 base at J; junction bases unmatched: 7. DNA for the CDR3: TGTGCCAGCATTGGGGGACTAGCGCCTTCCTACGAGCAGTACTTC. This sequence encodes CASIGGLAPSYEQYF.